This passage covers 24 T cell receptor beta chains from one sample sequenced in a study of control samples from healthy donors and cancer patients. Profiled with immunoSEQ multiplex PCR; TCRdb holds only in-frame clones, not every one. In the table there are approximately 66,000 clones, around 90% of which are singletons. Sequencing was done on a sample of PBMCs. The origin of the receptors is a man in his 60s with colorectal cancer.

This chain uses TRBV11-2 with TRBJ1-1; D is unresolved. V lost 2 bases and J lost 0, with 10 bases in between. Germline V gene lookup returns CDR1 SGHAT and CDR2 FQNNGV. The CDR3 loop spans 15 amino acids. The CDR3 region has the DNA TGTGCCAGCAGCTTATCCCCAGGTATGAACACTGAAGCTTTCTTT. This encodes CASSLSPGMNTEAFF.

The chain couples TRBV19 to TRBJ2-6, with D hard to call. The germline V gene has CDR1 LNHDA and CDR2 SQIVND (reference sequence). This CDR3 is built from 15 residues. The V end was cut by 7 bases, the J end by 0 bases, with 10 bases between. The CDR3 DNA reads as TGTGCCAGTAATCATTGGGGCTCTGGGGCCAACGTCCTGACTTTC. Its translation is CASNHWGSGANVLTF.

The chain couples TRBV19 to TRBJ2-1; possibly TRBD1 for D (6 bases). V shed 5 bases and J shed 9 bases, with 11 bases lying between them. The CDR3 contains 12 residues. Germline lookup yields CDR1 LNHDA and CDR2 SQIVND (reference sequence). The CDR3 DNA reads TGTGCCAGTAGTCTCCAACAGGGTGAGCAGTTCTTC. Translating it yields CASSLQQGEQFF.

The chain is built from TRBV7-2 and TRBJ1-2; D ambiguous. The CDR3 is 13 amino acids. With 1 base removed from V and 5 bases from J, the gap between germline ends came to 8 bases. Germline loops: CDR1 SGHTA, CDR2 FQGNSA. CDR3 sequence reads: CASSLVGKYGYTF. The CDR3 nucleotides read TGTGCCAGCAGCTTAGTAGGCAAATATGGCTACACCTTC.

The chain combines TRBV6-5 with TRBJ2-5, with a tentative D call TRBD2 (7 bases). This CDR3 region has 15 residues. Germline lookup yields CDR1 MNHEY and CDR2 SVGAGI. Trimming shortened V by 0 bases and J by 5 bases, and 13 bases separated the two germline ends. CDR3 nucleotide sequence: TGTGCCAGCAGTTACTCGTCGGGGGGCCGGGAGACCCAGTACTTC. Translation gives CASSYSSGGRETQYF.

The genes are TRBV5-1 and TRBJ2-7; possible D gene TRBD1, 6 bases. With 4 bases removed from V and 0 bases from J, the gap between germline ends came to 17 bases. CDR3 length equals 16 residues. CDR1 SGHRS and CDR2 YFSETQ come from the germline V gene. The CDR3 DNA sequence: TGCGCCAGCAGCCGTACAGGGTCCCAAACCTCCTACGAGCAGTACTTC. Residues: CASSRTGSQTSYEQYF.

V and J are TRBV6-5 and TRBJ1-4, with D unclear. Germline V CDR1 and CDR2: MNHEY, SVGAGI. The CDR3 runs 12 residues. CDR3: CELAATNEKLFF. For the CDR3, the DNA is TGTGAATTAGCTGCAACTAATGAAAAACTGTTTTTT.

The gene calls are TRBV29-1 and TRBJ1-3; D unresolved. Trimming took off 4 bases at V and 0 bases at J, with 7 bases between the two ends. The length of the CDR3 is 13 residues. Germline CDR1 SQVTM, CDR2 ANQGSEA. As DNA, the CDR3 is TGCAGCGTTGTAGGCAGCTCTGGAAACACCATATATTTT. Its protein product is CSVVGSSGNTIYF.

The rearrangement joins TRBV7-2 to TRBJ1-2; the match to TRBD1 covers 10 bases. The germline V gene encodes CDR1 SGHTA and CDR2 FQGNSA. V shed 2 bases and J 4 bases; nucleotides not matched to a gene: 10. CDR3 length: 17 amino acids. CDR3 protein: CASSLPGQGVPSYGYTF. In nucleotides, the CDR3 is TGTGCCAGCAGCTTACCCGGACAGGGGGTGCCTAGCTATGGCTACACCTTC.

This chain uses TRBV10-3 with TRBJ1-1; the D is unclear. V was shortened by 3 bases and J by 5 bases, with 7 bases between the two germline ends. Germline-derived CDR1 and CDR2 are ENHRY and SYGVKD. This CDR3 region has 12 residues. In nucleotides, the CDR3 is TGTGCCATCAGTGATTACGGGACTGAAGCTTTCTTT. This gives the protein CAISDYGTEAFF.

CDR3 coding DNA: TGCAGCGTTGTAGCGGGGGGACGGGAGCAGTTCTTC. Encoded protein: CSVVAGGREQFF. The chain has TRBV29-1 and TRBJ2-1; 10 nucleotides match TRBD2. The trim removed 4 bases at V and 10 bases at J, leaving 4 bases unmatched. The germline V gene encodes CDR1 SQVTM and CDR2 ANQGSEA. The CDR3 is 12 amino acids.

V gene TRBV13 combines with J gene TRBJ2-1; 10 bases map to TRBD2. Germline V CDR1 and CDR2: PRHDT, FYEKMQ (reference sequence). With 7 bases clipped from V and 3 bases from J, the junction kept 3 bases outside the gene matches. This CDR3 spans 14 amino acids. CDR3 bases: TGTGCCAGCAAGCTAGCGGGGGTCTACAATGAGCAGTTCTTC. Encoded protein: CASKLAGVYNEQFF.

The rearrangement links TRBV6-5 to TRBJ1-2, with 11 bases that match TRBD1. CDR3 length: 15 residues. Germline loops: CDR1 MNHEY, CDR2 SVGAGI. The J segment lost 4 bases and the V segment lost 7 bases, leaving 8 bases of the junction unmatched. CDR3: CASKPGTGGTYGYTF. The CDR3 DNA sequence: TGTGCCAGCAAACCCGGGACAGGGGGTACCTATGGCTACACCTTC.

This clone was seen only once. This chain uses TRBV6-1 with TRBJ1-3; D is unclear. Germline loops: CDR1 MNHNS, CDR2 SASEGT. V dropped 2 bases and J dropped 3 bases, with 23 bases sitting between them. The CDR3 totals 19 residues. DNA for the CDR3: TGTGCCAGCAGTGAAAAGGGCACCTGGAACCTGCTAGGTGGAAACACCATATATTTT. It codes for CASSEKGTWNLLGGNTIYF.

The chain carries TRBV6-5 and TRBJ2-7, with 8 bases fitting TRBD2. The CDR3 is made up of 14 amino acids. Germline V gene sequence: CDR1 MNHEY, CDR2 SVGAGI. Unmatched junction bases numbered 5, after V lost 5 bases and J lost 2 bases. CDR3 in amino acids: CASSPAGATYEQYF. The CDR3 DNA reads TGTGCCAGCAGTCCAGCGGGGGCAACCTACGAGCAGTACTTC.

V is TRBV5-1 and J is TRBJ2-1; D is undetermined. Trimming shortened V by 5 bases and J by 4 bases, and 7 bases separated the two germline ends. Germline V gene lookup returns CDR1 SGHRS and CDR2 YFSETQ. The CDR3 is made up of 12 amino acids. The CDR3 spells CASRAGYNEQFF. CDR3 bases: TGCGCCAGCAGAGCTGGATACAATGAGCAGTTCTTC.

This chain joins TRBV4-1 and TRBJ1-1, with a weak D call TRBD1 (5 bases). The CDR3 is 16 residues long. Trimming shortened V by 3 bases and J by 0 bases, and 14 bases separated the two germline ends. From germline, CDR1 is MGHRA and CDR2 YSYEKL. The CDR3 protein is CASSHKRGTVNTEAFF. The CDR3 nucleotides are TGCGCCAGCAGCCACAAAAGAGGGACGGTGAACACTGAAGCTTTCTTT.

The chain uses TRBV6-4 and TRBJ2-1; 13 bases align to TRBD2. The germline CDR1 and CDR2 sequences are MRHNA and SNTAGT. CDR3 size: 15 residues. After removal of 6 bases from V and 4 bases from J, the junction contained 3 bases not matched to a gene. The CDR3 sequence is CASRALAGGYNEQFF. The CDR3 coding sequence is TGTGCCAGCAGGGCACTAGCGGGGGGGTACAATGAGCAGTTCTTC.

The V call is TRBV7-9, the J call TRBJ1-1; no firm D call. CDR1 is SEHNR, CDR2 FQNEAQ, per germline (reference sequence). The germline V and J ends were trimmed by 3 bases and 3 bases, with 11 bases remaining between them. The CDR3 spans 14 residues. The CDR3 here is CASSLPRADTEAFF. The CDR3 bases are TGTGCCAGCAGCTTGCCCCGGGCGGACACTGAAGCTTTCTTT.

The chain is built from TRBV7-2 and TRBJ2-7, with D perhaps matching TRBD1 (6 bases). The V end lost 6 bases, the J end lost 4 bases, and 10 bases lay between the germline ends. CDR1 SGHTA and CDR2 FQGNSA come from the germline V gene. The CDR3 totals 12 residues. CDR3 residues: CASRQDSYEQYF. CDR3 nucleotides: TGTGCCAGCAGGCAGGACAGTTACGAGCAGTACTTC.

V gene TRBV27 combines with J gene TRBJ2-3, with TRBD2 matching over 9 bases. Germline-derived CDR1 and CDR2 are MNHEY and SMNVEV (reference sequence). V shed 3 bases and J 5 bases; nucleotides not matched to a gene: 6. CDR3 length: 15 residues. CDR3 nucleotides: TGTGCCAGCAGTTTTTGGCTAGCGGGGTTAGATACGCAGTATTTT. It is translated as CASSFWLAGLDTQYF.

The chain recombines TRBV18 with TRBJ2-2, with D unclear. The germline gives CDR1 KGHSH, CDR2 LQKENI. Trimming cost V 0 bases and J 6 bases, with 5 bases left between them. CDR3 length equals 13 residues. The CDR3 DNA reads as TGTGCCAGCTCACCACCAGGGCCCGGGGAGCTGTTTTTT. This translates into CASSPPGPGELFF.

This rearrangement joins TRBV29-1 to TRBJ2-2; TRBD1 matches at 9 bases. V lost 3 bases and J lost 4; bases outside the gene matches: 3. Germline V CDR1 and CDR2: SQVTM, ANQGSEA. CDR3 size: 14 residues. The CDR3 spells CSVEGDRVTGELFF. CDR3 in DNA: TGCAGCGTTGAGGGGGACAGGGTCACCGGGGAGCTGTTTTTT.

The gene calls are TRBV6-5 and TRBJ1-3; D is undetermined. In germline, CDR1 is MNHEY, CDR2 SVGAGI. Trimming shortened V by 4 bases and J by 3 bases, and 10 bases separated the two germline ends. This CDR3 is 14 amino acids long. The CDR3 sequence: CASSSWGVGNTIYF. CDR3 coding DNA: TGTGCCAGCAGTTCGTGGGGAGTTGGAAACACCATATATTTT.